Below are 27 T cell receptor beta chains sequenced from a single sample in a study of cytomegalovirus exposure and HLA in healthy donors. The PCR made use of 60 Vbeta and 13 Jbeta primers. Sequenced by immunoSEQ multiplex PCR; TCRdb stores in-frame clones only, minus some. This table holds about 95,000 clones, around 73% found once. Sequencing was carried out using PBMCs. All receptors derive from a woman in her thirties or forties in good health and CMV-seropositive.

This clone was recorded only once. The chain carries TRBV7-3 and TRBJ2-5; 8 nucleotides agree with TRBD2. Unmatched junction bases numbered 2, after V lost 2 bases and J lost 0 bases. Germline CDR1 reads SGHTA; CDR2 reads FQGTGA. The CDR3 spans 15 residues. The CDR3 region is CASSLRAGDQETQYF. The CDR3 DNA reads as TGTGCCAGCAGCTTACGAGCGGGAGACCAAGAGACCCAGTACTTC.

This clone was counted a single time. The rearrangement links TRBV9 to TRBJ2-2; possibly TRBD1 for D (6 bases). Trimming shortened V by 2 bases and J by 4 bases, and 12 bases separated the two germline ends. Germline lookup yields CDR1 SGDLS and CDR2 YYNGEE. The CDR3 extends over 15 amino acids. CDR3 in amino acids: CASSVTGKSTGELFF. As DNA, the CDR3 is TGTGCCAGCAGCGTTACAGGGAAAAGCACCGGGGAGCTGTTTTTT.

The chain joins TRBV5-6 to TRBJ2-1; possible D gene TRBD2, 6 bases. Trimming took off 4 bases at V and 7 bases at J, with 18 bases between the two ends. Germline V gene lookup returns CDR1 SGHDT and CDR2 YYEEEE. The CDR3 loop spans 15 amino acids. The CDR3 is CASSAGLSPRNEQFF. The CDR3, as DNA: TGTGCCAGCAGCGCGGGACTTAGCCCCAGGAATGAGCAGTTCTTC.

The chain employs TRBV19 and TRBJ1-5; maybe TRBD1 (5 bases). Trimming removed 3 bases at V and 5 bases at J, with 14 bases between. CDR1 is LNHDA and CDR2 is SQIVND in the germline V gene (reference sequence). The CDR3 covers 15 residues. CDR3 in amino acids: CASSIWGQGDQPQHF. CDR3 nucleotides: TGTGCCAGTAGTATCTGGGGCCAAGGGGATCAGCCCCAGCATTTT.

The CDR3, as DNA: TGTGCCAGCAGGAGAAAGAAGAACACTGAAGCTTTCTTT. It translates to CASRRKKNTEAFF. The chain recombines TRBV6-5 with TRBJ1-1; the D is unclear. V lost 6 bases to trimming and J lost 1 base, with 9 bases between them. CDR1 is MNHEY, CDR2 SVGAGI, per germline. The CDR3 runs to 13 residues.

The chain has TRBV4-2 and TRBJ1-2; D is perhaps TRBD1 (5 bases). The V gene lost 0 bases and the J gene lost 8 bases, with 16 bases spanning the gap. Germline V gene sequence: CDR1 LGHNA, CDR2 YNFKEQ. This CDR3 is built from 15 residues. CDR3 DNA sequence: TGTGCCAGCAGCCAAGAGGACACGGGGGATTCCGGCTACACCTTC. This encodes CASSQEDTGDSGYTF.

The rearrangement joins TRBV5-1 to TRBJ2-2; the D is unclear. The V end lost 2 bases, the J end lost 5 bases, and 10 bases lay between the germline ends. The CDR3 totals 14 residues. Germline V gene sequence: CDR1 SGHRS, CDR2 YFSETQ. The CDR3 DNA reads TGCGCCAGCAGCTTAAGACACTTAACCGGGGAGCTGTTTTTT. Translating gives CASSLRHLTGELFF.

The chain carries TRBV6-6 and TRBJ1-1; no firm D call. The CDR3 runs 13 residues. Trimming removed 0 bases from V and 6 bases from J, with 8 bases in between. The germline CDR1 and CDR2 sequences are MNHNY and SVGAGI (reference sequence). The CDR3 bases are TGTGCCAGCAGTTACTCTTCCTCGGCTGAAGCTTTCTTT. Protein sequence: CASSYSSSAEAFF.

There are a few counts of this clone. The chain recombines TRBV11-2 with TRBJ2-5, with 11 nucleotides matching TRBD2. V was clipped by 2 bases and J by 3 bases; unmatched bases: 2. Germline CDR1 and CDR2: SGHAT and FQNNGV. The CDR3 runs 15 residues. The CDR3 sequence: CASSLTGLAEETQYF. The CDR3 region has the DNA TGTGCCAGCAGCTTAACGGGACTAGCGGAAGAGACCCAGTACTTC.

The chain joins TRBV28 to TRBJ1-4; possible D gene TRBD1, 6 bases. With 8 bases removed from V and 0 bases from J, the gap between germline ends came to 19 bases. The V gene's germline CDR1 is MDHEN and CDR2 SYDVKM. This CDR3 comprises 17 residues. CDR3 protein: CASGGGGKTSTNEKLFF. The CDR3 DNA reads TGTGCCAGCGGGGGAGGGGGAAAGACCTCAACTAATGAAAAACTGTTTTTT.

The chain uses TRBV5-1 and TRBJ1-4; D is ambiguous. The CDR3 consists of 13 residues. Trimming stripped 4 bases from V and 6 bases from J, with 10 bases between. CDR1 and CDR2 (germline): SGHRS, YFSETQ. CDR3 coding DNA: TGCGCCAGCAGCCCTAGCCGGGATGAAAAACTGTTTTTT. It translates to CASSPSRDEKLFF.

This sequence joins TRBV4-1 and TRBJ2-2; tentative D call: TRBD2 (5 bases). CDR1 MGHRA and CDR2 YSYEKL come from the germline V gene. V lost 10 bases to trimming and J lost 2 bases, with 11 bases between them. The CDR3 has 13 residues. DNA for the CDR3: TGCGCCACCCACGGAGGAAACACCGGGGAGCTGTTTTTT. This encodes CATHGGNTGELFF.

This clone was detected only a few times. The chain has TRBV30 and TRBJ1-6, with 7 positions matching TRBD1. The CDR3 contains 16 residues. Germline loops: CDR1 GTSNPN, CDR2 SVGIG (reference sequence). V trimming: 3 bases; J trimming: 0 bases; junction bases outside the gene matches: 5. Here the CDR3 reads CAWRRRDSSYNSPLHF. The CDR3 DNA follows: TGTGCCTGGAGGCGCCGGGACAGCTCCTATAATTCACCCCTCCACTTT.

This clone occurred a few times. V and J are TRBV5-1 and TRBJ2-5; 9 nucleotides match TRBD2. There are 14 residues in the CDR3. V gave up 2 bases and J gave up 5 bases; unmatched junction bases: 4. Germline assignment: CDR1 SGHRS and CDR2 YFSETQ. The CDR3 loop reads CASSFDSGSETQYF. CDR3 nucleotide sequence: TGCGCCAGCAGCTTCGATAGCGGGAGTGAGACCCAGTACTTC.

CDR3 sequence (DNA): TGTGCCGGGTCGGGACAGGTTAATCAGCCCCAGCATTTT. It codes for CAGSGQVNQPQHF. The chain employs TRBV6-6 and TRBJ1-5; 8 positions agree with TRBD1. The CDR3 is made up of 13 amino acids. CDR1 MNHNY and CDR2 SVGAGI come from the germline V gene (reference sequence). J lost 4 bases, V lost 11 bases, and 7 bases had no gene match.

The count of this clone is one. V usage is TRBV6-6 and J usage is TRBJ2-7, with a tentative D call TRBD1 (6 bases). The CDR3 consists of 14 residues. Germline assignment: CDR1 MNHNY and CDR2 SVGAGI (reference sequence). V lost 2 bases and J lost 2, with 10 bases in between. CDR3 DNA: TGTGCCAGCAGTTACGACAGGCCCCCCTACGAGCAGTACTTC. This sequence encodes CASSYDRPPYEQYF.

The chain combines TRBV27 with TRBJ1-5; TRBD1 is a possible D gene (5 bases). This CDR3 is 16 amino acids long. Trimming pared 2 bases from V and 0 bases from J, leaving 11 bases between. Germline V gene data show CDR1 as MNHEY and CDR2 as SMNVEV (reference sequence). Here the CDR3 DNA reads TGTGCCAGCAGTTTAGCGGGACCGTATAGCAATCAGCCCCAGCATTTT. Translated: CASSLAGPYSNQPQHF.

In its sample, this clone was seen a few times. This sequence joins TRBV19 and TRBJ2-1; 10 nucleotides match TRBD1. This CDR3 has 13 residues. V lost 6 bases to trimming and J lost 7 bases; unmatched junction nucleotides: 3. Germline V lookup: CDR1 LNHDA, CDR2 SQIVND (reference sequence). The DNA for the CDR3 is TGTGCCAGTAGGGGACAGGGGTCGAATGAGCAGTTCTTC. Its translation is CASRGQGSNEQFF.

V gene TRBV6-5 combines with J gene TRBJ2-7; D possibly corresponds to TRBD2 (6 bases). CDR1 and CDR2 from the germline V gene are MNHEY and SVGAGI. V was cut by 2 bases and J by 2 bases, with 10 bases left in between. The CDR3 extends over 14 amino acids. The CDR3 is CASSYRGGPYEQYF. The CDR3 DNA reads TGTGCCAGCAGTTACCGTGGAGGGCCCTACGAGCAGTACTTC.

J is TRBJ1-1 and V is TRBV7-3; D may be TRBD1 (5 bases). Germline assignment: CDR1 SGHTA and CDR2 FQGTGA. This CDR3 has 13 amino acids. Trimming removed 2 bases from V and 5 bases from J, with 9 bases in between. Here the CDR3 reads CASSLGGGTEAFF. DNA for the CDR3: TGTGCCAGCAGCTTAGGGGGGGGGACTGAAGCTTTCTTT.

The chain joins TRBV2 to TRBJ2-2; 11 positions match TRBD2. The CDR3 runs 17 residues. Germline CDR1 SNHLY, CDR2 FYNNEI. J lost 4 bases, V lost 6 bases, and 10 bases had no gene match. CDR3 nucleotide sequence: TGTGCCAGCAGATTGACAGGAGGGACTAGCGGCACCGGGGAGCTGTTTTTT. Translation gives CASRLTGGTSGTGELFF.

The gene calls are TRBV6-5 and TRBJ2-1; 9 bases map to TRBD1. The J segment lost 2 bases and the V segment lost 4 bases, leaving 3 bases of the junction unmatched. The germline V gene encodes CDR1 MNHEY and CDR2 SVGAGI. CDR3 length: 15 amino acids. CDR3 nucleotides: TGTGCCAGCAGTTCAGGACAGGGGACCTACAATGAGCAGTTCTTC. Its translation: CASSSGQGTYNEQFF.

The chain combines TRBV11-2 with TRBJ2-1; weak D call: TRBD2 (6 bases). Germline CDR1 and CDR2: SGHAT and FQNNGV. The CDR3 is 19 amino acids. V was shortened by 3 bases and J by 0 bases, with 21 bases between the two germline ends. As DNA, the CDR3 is TGTGCCAGCAGCTTGATGGCAACCGGGACTTTTAGCTCCTACAATGAGCAGTTCTTC. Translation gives CASSLMATGTFSSYNEQFF.

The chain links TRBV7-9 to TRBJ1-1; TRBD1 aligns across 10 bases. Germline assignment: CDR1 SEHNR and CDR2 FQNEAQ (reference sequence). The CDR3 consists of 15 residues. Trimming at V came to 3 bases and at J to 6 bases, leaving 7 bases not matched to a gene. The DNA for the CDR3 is TGTGCCAGCAGCTTCGGACAGGGGGGTAAGGCTGAAGCTTTCTTT. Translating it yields CASSFGQGGKAEAFF.

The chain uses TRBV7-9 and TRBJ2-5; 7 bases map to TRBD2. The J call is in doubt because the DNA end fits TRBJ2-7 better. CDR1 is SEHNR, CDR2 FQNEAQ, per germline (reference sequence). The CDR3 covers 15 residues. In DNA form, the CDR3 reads TGTGCCAGCAGCCCTTGGGGGGGACTCCACTACGAGCAGTACTTC. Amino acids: CASSPWGGLHYEQYF.

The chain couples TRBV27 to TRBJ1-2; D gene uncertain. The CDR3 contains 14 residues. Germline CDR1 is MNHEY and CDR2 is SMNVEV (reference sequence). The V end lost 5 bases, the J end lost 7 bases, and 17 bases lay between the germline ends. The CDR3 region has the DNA TGTGCCAGCAGTCTGCTTGGAGGGCGGGGTGGCTACACCTTC. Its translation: CASSLLGGRGGYTF.

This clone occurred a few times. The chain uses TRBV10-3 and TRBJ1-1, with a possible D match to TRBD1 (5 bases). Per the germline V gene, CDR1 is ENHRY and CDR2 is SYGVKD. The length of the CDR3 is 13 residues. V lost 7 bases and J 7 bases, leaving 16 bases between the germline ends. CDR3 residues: CAIKNRTWLEAFF. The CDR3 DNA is TGTGCCATCAAAAACAGGACATGGCTTGAAGCTTTCTTT.